These 26 T cell receptor beta chains came from one sample sequenced in a study of T cell repertoires in cytomegalovirus infection. TCRdb ran MiXCR on the reads and lists one entry per CDR3 protein. The sample consists of hundreds of thousands of distinct CDR3 sequences, 20% to 25% of them appearing once. Sequenced input: CD8+ T cells from PBMCs. The receptors originated from a human donor in good health (CMV status not recorded). Some clones in this sample may be carry-over from other donors' samples.

This clonotype was found a few times. The chain combines TRBV6-6 with TRBJ2-7; 10 nucleotides align to TRBD1. The CDR3 covers 16 residues. V gave up 0 bases and J gave up 4 bases; unmatched junction bases: 6. Germline lookup yields CDR1 MNHNY and CDR2 SVGAGI (reference sequence). The CDR3 DNA is TGTGCCAGCAGTTACTCGAGGGACAGGGGAGATTACGAGCAGTACTTC. Translated, it gives CASSYSRDRGDYEQYF.

A note on this clonotype: Since a much larger clone is just one base distant, this may be a read error. The chain uses TRBV5-1 and TRBJ2-2; no clear D gene. There are 15 residues in the CDR3. Germline loops: CDR1 SGHRS, CDR2 YFSETQ. Trimming shortened V by 0 bases and J by 3 bases, and 9 bases separated the two germline ends. The chain's CDR3 is CASSLEGWHTGELFF. The DNA for the CDR3 is TGCGCCAGCAGCTTGGAAGGCTGGCACACCGGGGAGCTGTTTTTT.

The chain uses TRBV7-6 and TRBJ1-1; D is undetermined. CDR3 length: 13 residues. V lost 7 bases, J lost 4 bases, and 13 bases lay in between. Germline lookup yields CDR1 SGHVS and CDR2 FNYEAQ. CDR3 DNA: TGTGCCAGCACCCCAGAAGGACTCACTGAAGCTTTCTTT. Protein product: CASTPEGLTEAFF.

This clonotype showed up many times. The chain recombines TRBV7-9 with TRBJ2-1; 8 bases match TRBD1. V shed 5 bases and J 8 bases; nucleotides not matched to a gene: 14. The CDR3 extends over 16 amino acids. Germline values: CDR1 SEHNR, CDR2 FQNEAQ (reference sequence). CDR3: CASSPSGGPRPDEQFF. In DNA, the CDR3 is TGTGCCAGCAGCCCATCAGGGGGCCCCAGGCCCGATGAGCAGTTCTTC.

This clonotype has ten or more counts. The chain links TRBV7-8 to TRBJ2-1; TRBD2 matches at 9 bases. The trim removed 5 bases at V and 3 bases at J, leaving 8 bases unmatched. This CDR3 has 16 residues. The germline gives CDR1 SGHVS, CDR2 FQNEAQ. As DNA, the CDR3 is TGTGCCAGCAGCCCCTTAGCGGGGGCGCTCTACAATGAGCAGTTCTTC. Encoded protein: CASSPLAGALYNEQFF.

The chain has TRBV7-9 and TRBJ1-6; 8 bases agree with TRBD1. The germline gives CDR1 SEHNR, CDR2 FQNEAQ (reference sequence). There are 19 residues in the CDR3. Trimming took 0 bases from V and 2 from J; bases not matched to a gene: 9. CDR3 DNA sequence: TGTGCCAGCAGCTTAGCGTACAGGGGGAGAGTCACCTATAATTCACCCCTCCACTTT. The encoded protein is CASSLAYRGRVTYNSPLHF.

This clonotype was seen many times. The rearrangement uses TRBV7-9 and TRBJ1-1; D not resolved. Germline V gene data show CDR1 as SEHNR and CDR2 as FQNEAQ (reference sequence). The CDR3 has 13 residues. V gave up 5 bases and J gave up 8 bases, with 15 bases separating them. CDR3 bases: TGTGCCAGCAGCCCCTGGGAGGCCATAGAAGCTTTCTTT. The encoded protein is CASSPWEAIEAFF.

This clonotype was detected a few times. The V and J genes are TRBV27 and TRBJ2-7; D is ambiguous. The CDR3 is made up of 15 amino acids. The V end lost 3 bases, the J end lost 4 bases, and 16 bases lay between the germline ends. Germline CDR1 and CDR2: MNHEY and SMNVEV (reference sequence). The CDR3 sequence: CASSFPRAPYYEQYV. In nucleotides, the CDR3 is TGTGCCAGCAGTTTCCCTCGGGCACCCTATTACGAGCAGTACGTC.

This clonotype has just a few counts. The chain couples TRBV7-9 to TRBJ2-1; TRBD2 is a possible D gene (6 bases). The CDR3 loop spans 15 amino acids. Germline V gene sequence: CDR1 SEHNR, CDR2 FQNEAQ (reference sequence). The V end lost 3 bases, the J end lost 7 bases, and 16 bases lay between the germline ends. CDR3 protein: CASSFQTRPRNEQFF. The CDR3 DNA is TGTGCCAGCAGCTTCCAGACTAGACCTCGGAATGAGCAGTTCTTC.

This clonotype occurred many times. The chain has TRBV6-2 or TRBV6-3 and TRBJ2-1, with D possibly matching TRBD1 (5 bases). Deletions cut 5 bases from V and 7 bases from J, with 24 bases between. Germline V CDR1 and CDR2: MNHEY, SVGEGT. The CDR3 length is 17 residues. CDR3 region: CASSATPPDRPRNEQFF. The CDR3 DNA follows: TGTGCCAGCAGTGCAACCCCGCCTGACAGACCGAGGAATGAGCAGTTCTTC.

There are many counts of this clonotype. This chain joins TRBV7-2 and TRBJ2-5; 15 bases fit TRBD2. The germline gives CDR1 SGHTA, CDR2 FQGNSA. The length of the CDR3 is 16 residues. V lost 6 bases and J lost 5; bases outside the gene matches: 7. CDR3 protein: CASSWGLAGGPETQYF. The CDR3 DNA sequence: TGTGCCAGCAGTTGGGGACTAGCGGGGGGCCCCGAGACCCAGTACTTC.

Only a few counts were recorded for this clonotype. The chain couples TRBV7-9 to TRBJ2-2; D may correspond to TRBD1 or TRBD2 (5 bases each). The V gene's germline CDR1 is SEHNR and CDR2 FQNEAQ (reference sequence). The CDR3 spans 12 residues. The V and J ends lost 6 bases and 6 bases respectively, with 8 bases between them. CDR3 residues: CASRQDSGELFF. For the CDR3, the DNA is TGTGCCAGCAGACAGGACTCCGGGGAGCTGTTTTTT.

This clonotype was recorded a few times. The rearrangement joins TRBV4-1 to TRBJ2-3; 8 nucleotides match TRBD2. The V gene's germline CDR1 is MGHRA and CDR2 YSYEKL. This CDR3 spans 18 amino acids. Unmatched junction bases numbered 9, after V lost 0 bases and J lost 1 base. Here the CDR3 reads CASSQEGETSGGTDTQYF. CDR3 DNA: TGCGCCAGCAGCCAAGAAGGGGAAACTAGCGGCGGCACAGATACGCAGTATTTT.

This clonotype occurred many times. The gene calls are TRBV7-9 and TRBJ1-1; D uncertain. Germline CDR1 and CDR2: SEHNR and FQNEAQ (reference sequence). This CDR3 has 14 residues. With 1 base removed from V and 4 bases from J, the gap between germline ends came to 10 bases. Here the CDR3 reads CASSLVGPGTEAFF. The CDR3 DNA reads TGTGCCAGCAGCTTAGTTGGTCCTGGCACTGAAGCTTTCTTT.

The table lists this clonotype with a few counts. The rearrangement joins TRBV6-5 to TRBJ2-5; D gene ambiguous. The V end lost 3 bases, the J end lost 2 bases, and 7 bases lay between the germline ends. This CDR3 is 13 amino acids long. Germline CDR1 MNHEY, CDR2 SVGAGI. The CDR3 bases are TGTGCCAGCAGTTATCAACAACAAGAGACCCAGTACTTC. It encodes CASSYQQQETQYF.

The sample holds many counts of this clonotype. The chain employs TRBV5-6 and TRBJ2-1; D is ambiguous. The ends were cut back, 3 bases at V and 1 base at J, with 8 bases in the middle. CDR1 and CDR2 from the germline V gene are SGHDT and YYEEEE. CDR3 size: 14 residues. The CDR3 protein is CASSSRVSYNEQFF. CDR3 DNA: TGTGCCAGCAGCTCCCGGGTTTCCTACAATGAGCAGTTCTTC.

The chain combines TRBV2 with TRBJ1-2, with D maybe TRBD1 (5 bases). This CDR3 is 17 amino acids long. Germline V gene sequence: CDR1 SNHLY, CDR2 FYNNEI. Trimming pared 0 bases from V and 5 bases from J, leaving 19 bases between. The CDR3 is CASSEALPGHRLYGYTF. The CDR3 DNA is TGTGCCAGCAGTGAAGCCCTTCCAGGGCACAGGCTTTATGGCTACACCTTC.

This clonotype was counted only a few times. The chain has TRBV19 and TRBJ2-1, with D hard to call. V shed 3 bases and J shed 2 bases, with 14 bases lying between them. The CDR3 consists of 16 residues. Germline V gene lookup returns CDR1 LNHDA and CDR2 SQIVND (reference sequence). CDR3 bases: TGTGCCAGTAGTATGATACCCACTAATACCTACAATGAGCAGTTCTTC. Protein sequence: CASSMIPTNTYNEQFF.

Points on this clonotype: A clone one base away is much larger, so this may be a read error. This sequence joins TRBV15 and TRBJ1-1; tentative D call: TRBD1 (6 bases). The CDR3 is 12 residues long. Germline CDR1 and CDR2: LNHNV and YYDKDF (reference sequence). CDR3: CATSSSRQDLYF. The CDR3 DNA is TGTGCCACCAGCAGCTCGAGACAGGACTTGTATTTT.

This clonotype was counted between two and nine times. V and J are TRBV12-3 or TRBV12-4 and TRBJ1-1; D is unclear. This CDR3 is built from 15 residues. With 4 bases removed from V and 4 bases from J, the gap between germline ends came to 16 bases. This CDR3 is CASSSADGGVTEAFF. The DNA of the CDR3 is TGTGCCAGCAGTTCGGCGGACGGTGGGGTCACTGAAGCTTTCTTT.

This clonotype turned up a few times. This rearrangement joins TRBV29-1 to TRBJ2-7, with 10 bases aligning to TRBD1. The V gene end was trimmed by 5 bases and the J gene end by 6 bases; junction bases not matched to a gene: 13. The length of the CDR3 is 15 residues. Germline CDR1 is SQVTM and CDR2 is ANQGSEA. This chain's CDR3 is CSVPGQGNGAGEQYF. In nucleotides, the CDR3 is TGCAGCGTTCCGGGACAGGGGAACGGGGCTGGCGAGCAGTACTTC.

This chain joins TRBV12-3 or TRBV12-4 and TRBJ2-5; D is uncertain. Trimming removed 6 bases at V and 2 bases at J, with 16 bases between. This CDR3 region has 15 residues. The CDR3 spells CASRETKADQETQYF. CDR3 DNA: TGTGCCAGCAGGGAAACAAAGGCAGATCAAGAGACCCAGTACTTC.

As concerns this clonotype: Given a much more abundant clone one base away, this may be a read error. This chain uses TRBV28 with TRBJ2-7; D perhaps matches TRBD2 (6 bases). The CDR3 consists of 15 residues. Germline loops: CDR1 MDHEN, CDR2 SYDVKM. Trimming removed 4 bases from V and 0 bases from J, with 13 bases in between. CDR3 in DNA: TGTGCCAGCAGTTCCGGACCAGCGGGCTCCTACGAGCAGTACGTC. This translates into CASSSGPAGSYEQYV.

To note about this clonotype: This may arise from a read error, as a much more abundant clone is one base away. The rearrangement joins TRBV7-2 to TRBJ2-1, with unresolved D. This CDR3 has 11 amino acids. Per the germline V gene, CDR1 is SGHTA and CDR2 is FQGNSA. For the CDR3, the DNA is TGTGTCAGCAGCTCTAACTGGCCGCAGTTCTTC. This codes for CVSSSNWPQFF.

The chain is built from TRBV28 and TRBJ1-2; possibly TRBD1 for D (5 bases). CDR1 is MDHEN, CDR2 SYDVKM, per germline. This CDR3 comprises 14 residues. Trimming shortened V by 3 bases and J by 3 bases, and 11 bases separated the two germline ends. The CDR3 DNA follows: TGTGCCAGCAGTTTTGCAATAGGGGACTATGGCTACACCTTC. It specifies CASSFAIGDYGYTF.

The chain is built from TRBV5-5 and TRBJ2-5, with D perhaps matching TRBD1 (6 bases). The CDR3 runs 17 residues. Looked up from germline, CDR1 is SGHKS and CDR2 is YYEKEE (reference sequence). V was shortened by 4 bases and J by 4 bases, with 23 bases between the two germline ends. The CDR3 is CASSQSYRDTSRETQYF. In nucleotides, the CDR3 is TGTGCCAGCAGCCAGTCCTACCGGGACACTTCGAGAGAGACCCAGTACTTC.